The clone carrying this TCR beta chain was detected a few times. What it recognizes is unknown. V lost 4 bases, J lost 3 bases, and 16 bases lay in between. In germline, CDR1 is SGDLS, CDR2 YYNGEE. The CDR3 is 15 amino acids. This sample is drawn from a study of T cells in Graves' hyperthyroidism and ophthalmopathy. The TCR beta CDR3 regions underwent amplification using RNA transcripts as the source. The HTBI set primed first-round TCR CDR3 RT-PCR. One entry per CDR3 protein results from TCRdb running MiXCR on the multiplex PCR reads. The sample comprises fewer than 850,000 distinct CDR3 sequences, 17% of which are singletons, and around 15% rests with the top ten. The patients, who ranged from 18 to 65 in age, presented with newly diagnosed hyperthyroidism lasting under 2 months. The PBMCs had their origin in 7.5 to 10 ml of fresh peripheral blood. The study, taken as a whole, reports: Clonotypes that were expanded in thyroid above 0.001 mostly appeared in blood too.

The sequenced sample consisted of blood. This clonotype was sampled from a man in his forties or fifties with Graves' hyperthyroidism. The chain has TRBV9 and TRBJ1-2; D is perhaps TRBD1 (6 bases). In nucleotides, the CDR3 is TGTGCCAGCAGCTACGGGACACCAGGGGACTATGGCTACACCTTC. It codes for CASSYGTPGDYGYTF.